This T cell receptor beta chain stems from a study of CD8+ T cells in alopecia areata. General study results and limits: Affected scalp, especially in alopecia totalis/universalis, had a higher clonality than normal scalp did.

This CDR3 comprises 15 residues. Trimming took 0 bases from V and 5 from J; bases not matched to a gene: 9. CDR1 GTSNPN and CDR2 SVGIG come from the germline V gene (reference sequence). In regard to this clone: Its specificity is not known.

cDNA serving as the sequencing template came from extracted, reverse transcribed RNA. Method: immunoSEQ multiplex PCR; TCRdb's copy keeps in-frame clones and lacks some. The sample consists of more than 90,000 clones, roughly two fifths of them appearing once. Alopecia areata patients had lesional scalp punch biopsies and peripheral blood taken from them. Sorted populations comprised CD4+ and CD8+ T cells obtained from PBMCs. Sequenced: CD4+ T cells sorted from blood. This chain connects TRBV30 to TRBJ2-5; the match to TRBD1 covers 7 bases. This clonotype originated in a human donor with alopecia areata. The CDR3 is CAWSVKGASWETQYF. The DNA of the CDR3 is TGTGCCTGGAGTGTTAAGGGGGCGAGTTGGGAGACCCAGTACTTC.